This entry concerns a single TCR beta chain. Its specificity is unknown. Trimming took 2 bases from V and 6 from J; bases not matched to a gene: 6. Germline CDR1 reads MGHRA; CDR2 reads YSYEKL. This CDR3 is built from 15 residues. The sample belongs to a study of Tregs in tolerant kidney transplant recipients. Study-wide findings and caveats: Tregs expanded with activated donor B cells seemed most donor-specific.

Unstimulated regulatory T cells (CD4+CD25+CD127-), CD4+CD25- non-regulatory cells, CD4 and CD8 cells were FACS-sorted from thawed PBMCs. Profiling relied on immunoSEQ multiplex PCR, and the TCRdb table lists in-frame clones only, not all of them. The sample lists some 66,000 clones, roughly 92% seen once, with over 9.5% in the top ten. The chain carries TRBV4-1 and TRBJ2-1; 8 nucleotides line up with TRBD2. The sequence derives from a human donor who received a combined kidney and bone marrow transplant. The specimen comprised CD8+ T cells from blood, sampled before the transplant. CDR3 amino acids: CASSQSPTSANEQFF. The DNA for the CDR3 is TGCGCCAGCAGCCAAAGCCCGACTAGCGCCAATGAGCAGTTCTTC.